Given below is one T cell receptor beta chain in context. Antigen unknown. Germline CDR1 and CDR2: MNHEY and SMNVEV (reference sequence). This CDR3 is 16 amino acids long. The V gene end was trimmed by 5 bases and the J gene end by 4 bases; junction bases not matched to a gene: 9. The record originates from a study of shared clonotypes between healthy human individuals. The wider study: Donors had three CD4 naive, three CD4 memory, two CD8 naive and one CD8 memory plate apiece.

Clones were read by immunoSEQ multiplex PCR, and TCRdb kept only the in-frame ones, dropping some. The sample has under 600,000 clones, 95% to 98% seen once. It was CD45RO-negative cells, positively selected for CCR7, that made up naive CD8 cells, with terminally differentiated effector memory CD45RA+ cells excluded. Study results and limitations: Rarefaction showed that sequencing of sorted subsets was incomplete (despite large depth). An expected dependence of interdonor clonotype sharing on sequencing depth was noted.

Sequencing was carried out using naive CD8+ T cells sorted from blood. The TCR originated in a man aged 30 to 45 in good health. The gene calls are TRBV27 and TRBJ2-3, with TRBD2 matching over 10 bases. CDR3 amino acids: CASSISGRAPPDTQYF. CDR3 sequence (DNA): TGTGCCAGCAGTATCAGCGGGAGGGCCCCCCCAGATACGCAGTATTTT.